A single sample gave rise to the 32 T cell receptor beta chains below, sequenced in a study of T cells in Graves' hyperthyroidism and ophthalmopathy. It was RNA transcripts that yielded the amplified TCR beta CDR3 regions. TCR CDR3 regions were first amplified by RT-PCR with HTBI primers. MiXCR was run by TCRdb on the multiplex PCR reads, yielding one entry per CDR3 protein. The sample holds more than 500,000 distinct CDR3 sequences, about 16% seen once. The sample consisted of blood. The receptors here all came from a woman aged 30 to 39 with Graves' hyperthyroidism.

This clonotype was counted only a few times. This chain joins TRBV7-8 and TRBJ2-5; 11 nucleotides match TRBD2. The V segment lost 4 bases and the J segment 3 bases; nucleotides outside the gene matches: 1. Per the germline V gene, CDR1 is SGHVS and CDR2 is FQNEAQ. The CDR3 sequence is 14 residues long. This chain's CDR3 is CASSSTSGEETQYF. The CDR3 DNA sequence: TGTGCCAGCAGCTCGACTAGCGGGGAAGAGACCCAGTACTTC.

The V gene is TRBV15, the J gene TRBJ2-3, with D tentatively TRBD2 (7 bases). The V gene's germline CDR1 is LNHNV and CDR2 YYDKDF (reference sequence). V was trimmed by 7 bases and J by 4 bases, leaving 15 bases between them. The CDR3 consists of 14 residues. Written as DNA, the CDR3 is TGTGCCACCAAGGGGGGGAGGGCCGCAGATACGCAGTATTTT. This sequence encodes CATKGGRAADTQYF.

V is TRBV4-1 and J is TRBJ2-7; no clear D gene. There are 13 residues in the CDR3. The ends were cut back, 0 bases at V and 1 base at J, with 4 bases in the middle. Germline values: CDR1 MGHRA, CDR2 YSYEKL. CDR3 region: CASSQDHSYEQYF. CDR3 coding DNA: TGCGCCAGCAGCCAAGACCATTCCTACGAGCAGTACTTC.

This clonotype has more than one count but fewer than ten. The V call is TRBV15, the J call TRBJ1-1; D might be TRBD1 (5 bases). CDR3 length equals 12 residues. Trimming removed 1 base from V and 13 bases from J, with 13 bases in between. Per germline, CDR1 LNHNV and CDR2 YYDKDF (reference sequence). CDR3 amino acids: CATSRVGPTSFF. The CDR3, as DNA: TGTGCCACCAGCAGAGTGGGACCCACAAGTTTCTTT.

V usage is TRBV19 and J usage is TRBJ2-7, with TRBD2 identical over 8 bases. Trimming removed 3 bases from V and 4 bases from J; junction bases left unmatched: 8. The length of the CDR3 is 15 residues. Germline V gene sequence: CDR1 LNHDA, CDR2 SQIVND (reference sequence). CDR3 sequence (DNA): TGTGCCAGTAGTATGGGTAGCGGGACTTCGTACGAGCAGTACTTC. Translating gives CASSMGSGTSYEQYF. Full variable domain (missing parts from reference TRBV19 and TRBJ2-7): DGGITQSPKYLFRKEGQNVTLSCEQNLNHDAMYWYRQDPGQGLRLIYYSQIVNDFQKGDIAEGYSVSREKKESFPLTVTSAQKNPTAFYLCASSMGSGTSYEQYFGPGTRLTVT.

In this sample, this clonotype turned up many times. This sequence joins TRBV28 and TRBJ2-1; 10 nucleotides line up with TRBD2. This CDR3 comprises 14 residues. Germline V CDR1 and CDR2: MDHEN, SYDVKM. V lost 6 bases and J lost 7; bases outside the gene matches: 6. Here the CDR3 DNA reads TGTGCCAGCAGCGCTAGCGGGAGACGTAATGAGCAGTTCTTC. Amino acids: CASSASGRRNEQFF.

CDR3 nucleotide sequence: TGTGCCAGCTCACCTCTTTCCTTGGGGGCCTCCTACAATGAGCAGTTCTTC. It translates to CASSPLSLGASYNEQFF. The rearrangement links TRBV18 to TRBJ2-1, with a tentative D call TRBD1 (6 bases). Trimming shortened V by 3 bases and J by 0 bases, and 15 bases separated the two germline ends. CDR3 length: 17 residues. Germline V gene sequence: CDR1 KGHSH, CDR2 LQKENI. The whole variable domain, remainder taken from reference TRBV18 and TRBJ2-1, is NAGVMQNPRHLVRRRGQEARLRCSPMKGHSHVYWYRQLPEEGLKFMVYLQKENIIDESGMPKERFSAEFPKEGPSILRIQQVVRGDSAAYFCASSPLSLGASYNEQFFGPGTRLTVL.

This clonotype was counted ten times or more. This chain joins TRBV2 and TRBJ1-2; unclear D gene. V was cut by 4 bases and J by 0 bases, with 3 bases left in between. This CDR3 is built from 12 residues. Germline V CDR1 and CDR2: SNHLY, FYNNEI. CDR3 sequence: CASSASNYGYTF. The CDR3 DNA sequence: TGTGCCAGCAGTGCCTCTAACTATGGCTACACCTTC.

This clonotype occurred a few times. DNA of the CDR3: TGTGCCAGCAGCGAGGGGAAAAACTATGGCTACACCTTC. Protein sequence: CASSEGKNYGYTF. The rearrangement uses TRBV7-9 and TRBJ1-2; tentatively, D is TRBD1 (5 bases). Trimming took 5 bases from V and 2 from J, leaving 9 bases between them. The CDR3 sequence is 13 residues long. Germline CDR1 reads SEHNR; CDR2 reads FQNEAQ (reference sequence).

The CDR3 DNA reads TGTGCCAGCAGCATAGTCACAGATACGCAGTATTTT. It is translated as CASSIVTDTQYF. The gene calls are TRBV9 and TRBJ2-3; D ambiguous. Germline V gives CDR1 SGDLS, CDR2 YYNGEE. Trimming took 4 bases from V and 2 from J, leaving 5 bases between them. The CDR3 runs to 12 residues.

The CDR3 DNA follows: TGTGCCAGCTCACCGGGACTAGCGGACTGGTCTAGTGAGCAGTTCTTC. Its protein product is CASSPGLADWSSEQFF. The chain recombines TRBV18 with TRBJ2-1, with 11 bases fitting TRBD2. The V segment lost 3 bases and the J segment 9 bases; nucleotides outside the gene matches: 10. This CDR3 is built from 16 residues. The germline V gene encodes CDR1 KGHSH and CDR2 LQKENI. Full variable domain (rest looked up from reference TRBV18 and TRBJ2-1): NAGVMQNPRHLVRRRGQEARLRCSPMKGHSHVYWYRQLPEEGLKFMVYLQKENIIDESGMPKERFSAEFPKEGPSILRIQQVVRGDSAAYFCASSPGLADWSSEQFFGPGTRLTVL.

On this clonotype itself: The junction differs from germline at one of its ends, possibly a read error. The chain carries TRBV5-1 and TRBJ2-1, with D perhaps matching TRBD2 (6 bases). Germline-derived CDR1 and CDR2 are SGHRS and YFSETQ. CDR3 length equals 14 residues. CDR3 in DNA: TGCGCCGGCAGCTTGGGTAATAGCGGCCATGAGCAGTTCTTC. This encodes CAGSLGNSGHEQFF.

Concerning this clonotype: Being one base from a much bigger clone, this may be a read error. The rearrangement uses TRBV5-1 and TRBJ2-2; TRBD1 or TRBD2 may be the D gene (6 bases each). V lost 0 bases and J lost 3, with 15 bases in between. The CDR3 is made up of 17 amino acids. The germline gives CDR1 SGHRS, CDR2 YFSETQ. The CDR3 DNA reads TGCGCCAGCAGCTTGGAAGAGGGGGGCGCGGACACCGGGGAGCTGTTTTTT. Translated: CASSLEEGGADTGELFF.

This chain connects TRBV27 to TRBJ2-2; 8 nucleotides agree with TRBD1. V trimming: 4 bases; J trimming: 4 bases; junction bases outside the gene matches: 5. The CDR3 length is 15 residues. Germline V CDR1 and CDR2: MNHEY, SMNVEV (reference sequence). CDR3 sequence (DNA): TGTGCCAGCAGTTGGACAGGGTTAAGCACCGGGGAGCTGTTTTTT. Protein sequence: CASSWTGLSTGELFF.

This clonotype was detected a few times. The chain recombines TRBV4-3 with TRBJ1-6; no firm D call. The CDR3 contains 13 residues. The V gene lost 3 bases and the J gene lost 10 bases, with 10 bases spanning the gap. CDR1 is LGHNA and CDR2 is YSLEER in the germline V gene. This CDR3 is CASSQGWQSPLHF. The CDR3 DNA follows: TGCGCCAGCAGCCAGGGGTGGCAGTCACCCCTCCACTTT.

As DNA, the CDR3 is TGCAGTGCTAAAGATTCTCCAGGGTATAATTCACCCCTCCACTTT. It yields the protein CSAKDSPGYNSPLHF. The V call is TRBV20-1, the J call TRBJ1-6; TRBD1 is a possible D gene (5 bases). Between the trimmed V and J ends, which lost 4 bases and 4 bases, there was a span of 14 bases. CDR3 size: 15 residues. CDR1 is DFQATT and CDR2 is SNEGSKA in the germline V gene (reference sequence).

Many counts were recorded for this clonotype. The chain combines TRBV28 with TRBJ2-2; no definite D call. The V and J ends lost 10 bases and 6 bases respectively, with 9 bases between them. Per the germline V gene, CDR1 is MDHEN and CDR2 is SYDVKM. CDR3 length: 11 amino acids. CDR3 sequence (DNA): TGTGCCATCCTAGAGGCCGGGGAGCTGTTTTTT. Translation: CAILEAGELFF.

Only a few counts were recorded for this clonotype. The chain is built from TRBV19 and TRBJ2-3, with 7 positions matching TRBD1. The CDR3 length is 14 residues. Trimming took 5 bases from V and 3 from J; bases not matched to a gene: 5. The germline V gene has CDR1 LNHDA and CDR2 SQIVND (reference sequence). The DNA of the CDR3 is TGTGCCAGTAGTTGGGACAGAAGGACAGATACGCAGTATTTT. This encodes CASSWDRRTDTQYF. Full variable domain (remainder filled in from reference TRBV19 and TRBJ2-3): DGGITQSPKYLFRKEGQNVTLSCEQNLNHDAMYWYRQDPGQGLRLIYYSQIVNDFQKGDIAEGYSVSREKKESFPLTVTSAQKNPTAFYLCASSWDRRTDTQYFGPGTRLTVL.

There are a few counts of this clonotype. The CDR3 sequence is CASSISGTSGYQETQYF. The CDR3 region has the DNA TGTGCCAGCAGCATCTCCGGGACTAGCGGTTATCAAGAGACCCAGTACTTC. V and J are TRBV7-3 and TRBJ2-5; the match to TRBD2 covers 11 bases. Germline loops: CDR1 SGHTA, CDR2 FQGTGA. The CDR3 length is 17 residues. J was trimmed by 2 bases and V by 5 bases; bases with no gene match: 10.

This clonotype was seen ten or more times. The chain links TRBV30 to TRBJ1-1; the match to TRBD1 covers 7 bases. CDR3 length: 12 amino acids. Looked up from germline, CDR1 is GTSNPN and CDR2 is SVGIG (reference sequence). V shed 5 bases, J shed 4 bases, and the junction held 4 bases outside the gene matches. As DNA, the CDR3 is TGTGCCTGGGACCCAGGGGGCACTGAAGCTTTCTTT. This gives the protein CAWDPGGTEAFF.

This clonotype was observed a handful of times. A much larger clone lies a single base off, so this may be a read error. V usage is TRBV27 and J usage is TRBJ1-1; D is unclear. There are 13 residues in the CDR3. Trimming removed 1 base from V and 1 base from J, with 4 bases in between. The germline V gene has CDR1 MNHEY and CDR2 SMNVEV (reference sequence). In DNA form, the CDR3 reads TGTGCCAGCAGTTTATTAGCGAACACTGAAGCTTTCTTT. Amino acid sequence: CASSLLANTEAFF.

This clonotype was detected ten times or more. V gene TRBV4-1 combines with J gene TRBJ2-7; D is uncertain. Between the trimmed V and J ends, which lost 0 bases and 5 bases, there was a span of 5 bases. This CDR3 is 12 amino acids long. Germline V gene sequence: CDR1 MGHRA, CDR2 YSYEKL. DNA of the CDR3: TGCGCCAGCAGCCAAGAATGGCACGAGCAGTACTTC. It yields the protein CASSQEWHEQYF.

The V gene is TRBV29-1, the J gene TRBJ2-1; possible D gene TRBD2, 6 bases. V was pared by 1 base and J by 5 bases, with 12 bases between. The germline gives CDR1 SQVTM, CDR2 ANQGSEA. The CDR3 consists of 14 residues. In nucleotides, the CDR3 is TGCAGCGTTGAAGTCGGAGGGGTGAACAATGAGCAGTTCTTC. As protein: CSVEVGGVNNEQFF.

This clonotype was counted at least ten times. The chain uses TRBV20-1 and TRBJ2-7, with 7 bases lining up with TRBD1. Germline V gene lookup returns CDR1 DFQATT and CDR2 SNEGSKA (reference sequence). The CDR3 is made up of 13 amino acids. V lost 0 bases to trimming and J lost 4 bases; unmatched junction nucleotides: 3. The CDR3 region has the DNA TGCAGTGCTAGAGATGACAGGGTGTACGAGCAGTACTTC. Encoded protein: CSARDDRVYEQYF.

V usage is TRBV7-9 and J usage is TRBJ1-4, with 9 bases fitting TRBD1. The germline CDR1 and CDR2 sequences are SEHNR and FQNEAQ (reference sequence). Trimming at V came to 5 bases and at J to 13 bases, leaving 5 bases not matched to a gene. CDR3 size: 12 residues. CDR3 sequence: CASSPDRGLLFF. In nucleotides, the CDR3 is TGTGCCAGCAGCCCGGACAGGGGATTACTGTTTTTT.

This clonotype was seen a handful of times. The rearrangement links TRBV6-1 to TRBJ1-4; D unresolved. Germline V lookup: CDR1 MNHNS, CDR2 SASEGT. Deletions cut 8 bases from V and 4 bases from J, with 8 bases between. The CDR3 length is 12 residues. The CDR3 here is CASSGINEKLFF. The CDR3 nucleotides read TGTGCCAGCTCGGGTATTAATGAAAAACTGTTTTTT.

V gene TRBV12-3 or TRBV12-4 combines with J gene TRBJ1-1, with TRBD1 as a possible D gene (5 bases). This CDR3 has 14 residues. The V gene lost 6 bases and the J gene lost 10 bases, with 21 bases spanning the gap. CDR3 amino acids: CASSPPTVVYAAFF. CDR3 DNA sequence: TGTGCCAGCAGCCCACCGACAGTTGTTTATGCAGCTTTCTTT.

The table lists this clonotype with many counts. The chain is built from TRBV3-1 and TRBJ1-1; a possible D gene is TRBD1 (6 bases). Trimming removed 4 bases from V and 2 bases from J, with 20 bases in between. This CDR3 region has 17 residues. Germline CDR1 and CDR2: LGHDT and YNNKEL (reference sequence). This chain's CDR3 is CASSPLNRDPVNTEAFF. The CDR3 region has the DNA TGTGCCAGCAGCCCGTTAAACAGGGATCCCGTTAACACTGAAGCTTTCTTT.

A note on this clonotype: This may be a read error: a much more frequent sequence differs by one nucleotide. The CDR3 loop reads CASGLSPGTGGYEQYF. DNA for the CDR3: TGTGCCAGCGGTTTATCCCCCGGGACAGGGGGATACGAGCAGTACTTC. The chain has TRBV28 and TRBJ2-7, with 11 bases that match TRBD1. This CDR3 has 16 residues. Germline V gene lookup returns CDR1 MDHEN and CDR2 SYDVKM.

Many counts were recorded for this clonotype. V gene TRBV5-1 combines with J gene TRBJ2-7, with a possible D match to TRBD2 (6 bases). Per germline, CDR1 SGHRS and CDR2 YFSETQ. V lost 3 bases and J lost 1, with 14 bases in between. CDR3 length: 15 amino acids. DNA of the CDR3: TGCGCCAGCAGCTCTAGACTAGATCCTTCCTACGAGCAGTACTTC. It encodes CASSSRLDPSYEQYF.

Ten or more counts support this clonotype. The chain has TRBV11-3 and TRBJ2-3; TRBD2 matches at 10 bases. This CDR3 contains 18 residues. The ends lost 3 bases at V and 0 bases at J; junction bases unmatched: 9. Germline V lookup: CDR1 SGHNT, CDR2 YENEEA. CDR3 protein: CASSFPSGSGSSTDTQYF. CDR3 in DNA: TGTGCCAGCAGCTTCCCTAGCGGGAGTGGGTCTAGCACAGATACGCAGTATTTT. The entire variable domain, with the rest obtained from reference TRBV11-3 and TRBJ2-3, is as follows: EAGVVQSPRYKIIEKKQPVAFWCNPISGHNTLYWYLQNLGQGPELLIRYENEEAVDDSQLPKDRFSAERLKGVDSTLKIQPAELGDSAVYLCASSFPSGSGSSTDTQYFGPGTRLTVL.

This clonotype was counted between two and nine times. This sequence joins TRBV5-6 and TRBJ2-7; 7 positions agree with TRBD1. Germline CDR1 SGHDT, CDR2 YYEEEE. V shed 0 bases and J 3 bases; nucleotides not matched to a gene: 6. The CDR3 consists of 15 residues. Here the CDR3 DNA reads TGTGCCAGCAGCTTGGTTCGGGACAGCTTCTACGAGCAGTACTTC. It specifies CASSLVRDSFYEQYF.